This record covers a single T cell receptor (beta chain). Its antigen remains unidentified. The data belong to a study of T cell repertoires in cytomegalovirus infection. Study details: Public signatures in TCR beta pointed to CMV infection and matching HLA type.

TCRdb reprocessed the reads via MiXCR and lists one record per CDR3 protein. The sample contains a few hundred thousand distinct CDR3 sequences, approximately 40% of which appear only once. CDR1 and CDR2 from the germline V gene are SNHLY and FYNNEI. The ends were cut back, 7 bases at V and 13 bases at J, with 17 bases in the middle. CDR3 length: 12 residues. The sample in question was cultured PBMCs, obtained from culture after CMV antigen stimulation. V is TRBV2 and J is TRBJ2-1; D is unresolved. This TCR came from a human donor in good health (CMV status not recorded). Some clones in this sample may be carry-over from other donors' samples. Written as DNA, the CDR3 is TGTGCCAGCATGGACGAATCTAGAGTACAGTTCTTC. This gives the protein CASMDESRVQFF.